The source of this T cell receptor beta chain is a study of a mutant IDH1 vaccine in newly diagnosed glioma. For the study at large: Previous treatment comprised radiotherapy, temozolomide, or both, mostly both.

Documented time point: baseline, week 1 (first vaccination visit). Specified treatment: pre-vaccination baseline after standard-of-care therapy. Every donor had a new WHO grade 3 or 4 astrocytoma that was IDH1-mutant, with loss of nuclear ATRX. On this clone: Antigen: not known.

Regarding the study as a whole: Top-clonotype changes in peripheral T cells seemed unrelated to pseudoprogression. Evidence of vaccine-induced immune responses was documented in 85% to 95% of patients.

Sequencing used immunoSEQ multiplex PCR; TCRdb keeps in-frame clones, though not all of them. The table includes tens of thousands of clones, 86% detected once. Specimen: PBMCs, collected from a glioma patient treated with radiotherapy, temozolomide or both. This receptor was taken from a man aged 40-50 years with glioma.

This chain's CDR3 is CAIRRGIEGELFF. The CDR3 bases are TGTGCCATCAGGCGAGGGATTGAGGGGGAGCTGTTTTTT. V is TRBV10-3 and J is TRBJ2-2, with D possibly being TRBD2 (5 bases). The germline V gene has CDR1 ENHRY and CDR2 SYGVKD. The CDR3 loop spans 13 amino acids. V was trimmed by 6 bases and J by 8 bases, leaving 13 bases between them.